This T cell receptor beta chain was observed in a study of T cell repertoires in cytomegalovirus infection. Broader study findings: Summed frequency of shared TCR beta families picked out CMV carriers who also had the relevant HLA.

TCRdb fed the reads into MiXCR, producing one record per CDR3 protein. Found here are some 240,000 distinct CDR3 sequences, 15% to 20% of them singletons; the top ten hold about half. The CDR3 runs to 15 residues. V shed 6 bases and J shed 2 bases, with 14 bases lying between them. Germline V gives CDR1 MNHNY, CDR2 SVGAGI (reference sequence). This clonotype turned up a few times. Its antigen is still unknown. The rearrangement uses TRBV6-6 and TRBJ1-5, with TRBD1 as a possible D gene (6 bases). Sequencing used CD8+ T cells from PBMCs. This TCR derives from a human donor in good health (CMV status not recorded). Some clones in this sample may be carry-over from other donors' samples. CDR3 region: CASSRLGGGNQPQHF. DNA of the CDR3: TGTGCCAGCAGCCGACTCGGGGGCGGCAATCAGCCCCAGCATTTT.